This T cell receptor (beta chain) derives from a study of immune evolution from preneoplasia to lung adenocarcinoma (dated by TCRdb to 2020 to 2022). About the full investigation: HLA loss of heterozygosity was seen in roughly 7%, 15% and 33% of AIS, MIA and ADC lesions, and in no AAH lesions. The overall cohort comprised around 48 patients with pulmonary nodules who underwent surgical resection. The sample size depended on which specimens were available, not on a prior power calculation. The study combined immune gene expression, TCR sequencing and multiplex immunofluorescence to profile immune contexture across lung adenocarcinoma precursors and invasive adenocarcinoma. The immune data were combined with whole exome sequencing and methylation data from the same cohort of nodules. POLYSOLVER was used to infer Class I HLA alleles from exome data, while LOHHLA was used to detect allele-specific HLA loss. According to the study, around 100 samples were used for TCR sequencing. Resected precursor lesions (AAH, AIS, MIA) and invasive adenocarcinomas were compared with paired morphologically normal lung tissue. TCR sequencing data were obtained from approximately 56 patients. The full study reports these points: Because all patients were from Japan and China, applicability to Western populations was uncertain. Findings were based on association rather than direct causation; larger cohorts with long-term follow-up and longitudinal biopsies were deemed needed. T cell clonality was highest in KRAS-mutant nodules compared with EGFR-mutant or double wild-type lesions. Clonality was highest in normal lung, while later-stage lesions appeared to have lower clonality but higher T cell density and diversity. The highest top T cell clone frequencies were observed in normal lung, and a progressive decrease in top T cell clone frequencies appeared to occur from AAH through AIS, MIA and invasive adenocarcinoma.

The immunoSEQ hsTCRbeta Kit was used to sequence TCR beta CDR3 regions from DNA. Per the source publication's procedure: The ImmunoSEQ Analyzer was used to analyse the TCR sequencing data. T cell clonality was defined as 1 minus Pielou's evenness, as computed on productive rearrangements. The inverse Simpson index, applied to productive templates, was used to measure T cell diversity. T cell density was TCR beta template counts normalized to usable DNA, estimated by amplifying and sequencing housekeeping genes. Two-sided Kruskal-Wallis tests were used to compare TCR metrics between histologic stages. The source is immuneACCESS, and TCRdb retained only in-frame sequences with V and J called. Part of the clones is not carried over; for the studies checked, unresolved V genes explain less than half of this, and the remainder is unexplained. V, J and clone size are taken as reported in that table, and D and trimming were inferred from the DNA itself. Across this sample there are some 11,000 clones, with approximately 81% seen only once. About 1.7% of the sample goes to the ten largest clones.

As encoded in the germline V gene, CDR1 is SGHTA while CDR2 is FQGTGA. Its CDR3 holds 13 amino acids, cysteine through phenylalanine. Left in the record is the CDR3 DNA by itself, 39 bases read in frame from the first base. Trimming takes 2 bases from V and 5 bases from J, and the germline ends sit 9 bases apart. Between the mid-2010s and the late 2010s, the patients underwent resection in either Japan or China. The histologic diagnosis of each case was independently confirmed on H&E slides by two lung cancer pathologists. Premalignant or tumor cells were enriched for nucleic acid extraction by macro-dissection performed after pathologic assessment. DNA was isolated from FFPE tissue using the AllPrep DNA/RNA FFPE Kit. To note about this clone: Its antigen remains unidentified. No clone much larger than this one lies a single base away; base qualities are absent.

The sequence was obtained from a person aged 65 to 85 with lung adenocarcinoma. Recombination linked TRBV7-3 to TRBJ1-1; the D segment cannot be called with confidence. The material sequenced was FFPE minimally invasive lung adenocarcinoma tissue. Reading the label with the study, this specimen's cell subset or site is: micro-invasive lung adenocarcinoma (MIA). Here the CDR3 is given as CASSLALGTEAFF. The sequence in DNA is TGTGCCAGCAGCTTAGCTCTTGGGACTGAAGCTTTCTTT.